Sequencing of this T cell receptor beta chain was carried out in a study of identical twins. The study's findings and limits: Conclusions came from cross-sectional statistical analysis, not from following the same donors. Excess sharing by twins proved weaker in beta out-of-frame sequences.

The CDR3 covers 12 residues. Germline loops: CDR1 SQVTM, CDR2 ANQGSEA. The V gene lost 4 bases and the J gene lost 5 bases, with 9 bases spanning the gap. Concerning this clonotype itself: Its antigen is undetermined.

A universal primer site was incorporated via template switching, and the cDNA contained unique molecular identifiers. Using its own MiXCR run on the 5' RACE reads, TCRdb lists one record per CDR3 protein. The sample shows about 190,000 distinct CDR3 sequences, more than 15% of them seen only once. The sample also formed part of further work on T cells expressing NK-cell markers.

The chain uses TRBV29-1 and TRBJ2-1; TRBD1 is a possible D gene (5 bases). The TCR was taken from a woman aged 18-35 years in good health. What was sequenced was CD8+ T cells sorted from blood. The CDR3 spells CSVVPGNNEQFF. CDR3 DNA sequence: TGCAGCGTTGTACCAGGGAACAATGAGCAGTTCTTC.